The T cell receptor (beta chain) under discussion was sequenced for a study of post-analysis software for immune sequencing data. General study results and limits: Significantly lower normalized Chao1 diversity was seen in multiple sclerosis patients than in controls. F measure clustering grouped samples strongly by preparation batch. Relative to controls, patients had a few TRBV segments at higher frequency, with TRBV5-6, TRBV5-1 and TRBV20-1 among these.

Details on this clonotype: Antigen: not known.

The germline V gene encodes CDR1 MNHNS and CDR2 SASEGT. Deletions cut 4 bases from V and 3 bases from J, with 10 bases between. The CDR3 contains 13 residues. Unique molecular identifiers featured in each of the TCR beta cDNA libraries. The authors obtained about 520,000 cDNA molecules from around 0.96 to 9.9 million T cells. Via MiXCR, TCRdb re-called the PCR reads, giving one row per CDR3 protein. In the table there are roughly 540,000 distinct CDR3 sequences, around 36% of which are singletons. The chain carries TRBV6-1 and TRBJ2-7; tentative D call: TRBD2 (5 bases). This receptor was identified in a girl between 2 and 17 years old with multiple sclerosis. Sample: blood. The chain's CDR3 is CASSVARVYEQYF. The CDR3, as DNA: TGTGCCAGCAGTGTAGCGAGGGTCTACGAGCAGTACTTC.